These T cell receptor beta chains were read from a single sample in a study of blood T cell repertoires in COVID-19. Generated by immunoSEQ multiplex PCR, the TCRdb table keeps only in-frame clones and is missing some. The sample holds about 50,000 clones, approximately 80% seen once. Sequencing was performed on peripheral blood. These receptors originate from a man aged 60 to 75 with acute or convalescent COVID-19. Both conserved end residues are part of each CDR3. The order of the fields is clone size, J gene, V gene, D gene, CDR3 DNA, CDR3 protein. A D gene is named only where the DNA matches it firmly. The listing skips clone size in some rows; elsewhere it reads once, few, many or a size class.

size: .; J: TRBJ1-3; V: TRBV7-8; D: .; DNA: TGTGCCAGCAGCCGAGACGGTTCCTCTGGAAACACCATATATTTT; CDR3: CASSRDGSSGNTIYF
size: .; J: TRBJ1-2; V: TRBV6-5; D: .; DNA: TGTGCCAGCAGTTACGGGGGGAACTATGGCTACACCTTC; CDR3: CASSYGGNYGYTF
size: .; J: TRBJ1-2; V: TRBV5-4; D: .; DNA: TGTGCCAGCAGCTTCGCCACCGGACTCAGTGGGGGCTACACCTTC; CDR3: CASSFATGLSGGYTF
size: .; J: TRBJ1-4; V: TRBV3-1/TRBV3-2; D: TRBD1; DNA: TGTGCCAGCAGCTCGGGACAGGGGGCCGAAAAACTGTTTTTT; CDR3: CASSSGQGAEKLFF
size: .; J: TRBJ1-2; V: TRBV7-2; D: .; DNA: TGTGCCAGCAGCTTAGAAAACGGAGGGTTCTATGGCTACACCTTC; CDR3: CASSLENGGFYGYTF
size: .; J: TRBJ1-2; V: TRBV12-3/TRBV12-4; D: TRBD1; DNA: TGTGCCAGCAGTCCAGGGGGTAATGGCTACACCTTC; CDR3: CASSPGGNGYTF
size: .; J: TRBJ2-7; V: TRBV19; D: TRBD1; DNA: TGTGCCACCTCCAGGGGGAATAACGCCTACGAGCAGTACTTC; CDR3: CATSRGNNAYEQYF
size: once; J: TRBJ1-2; V: TRBV12-3/TRBV12-4; D: .; DNA: TGTGCCAGCAGTAGGGGCCTCTATGGCTACACCTTC; CDR3: CASSRGLYGYTF
size: .; J: TRBJ1-2; V: TRBV6-5; D: .; DNA: TGTGCCAGCAGTTACGGGGAGGGTGGCTACACCTTC; CDR3: CASSYGEGGYTF
size: .; J: TRBJ2-7; V: TRBV5-1; D: .; DNA: TGCGCCAGCAGCTTTGAGGGTAAATACGAGCAGTACTTC; CDR3: CASSFEGKYEQYF
size: .; J: TRBJ1-2; V: TRBV19; D: .; DNA: TGTGCCAGTAGTCCCGCGGGGGCGGCTGGCTACACCTTC; CDR3: CASSPAGAAGYTF
size: .; J: TRBJ1-5; V: TRBV28; D: .; DNA: TGTGCCAGCAGTTTTTTAGGCGGGCCCCAGCATTTT; CDR3: CASSFLGGPQHF
size: .; J: TRBJ1-5; V: TRBV19; D: TRBD1; DNA: TGTGCCAGTAGTTTGGGACAGCCAAATCAGCCCCAGCATTTT; CDR3: CASSLGQPNQPQHF
size: .; J: TRBJ2-1; V: TRBV11-2; D: TRBD2; DNA: TGTGCCAGCAGCTTCCGACTAGCGGGGGGCAATGAGCAGTTCTTC; CDR3: CASSFRLAGGNEQFF
size: few; J: TRBJ1-1; V: TRBV5-4; D: .; DNA: TGTGCCAGCAGCTTGCAGGGGTGGGGAACTGAAGCTTTCTTT; CDR3: CASSLQGWGTEAFF
size: .; J: TRBJ2-1; V: TRBV5-4; D: .; DNA: TGTGCCAGCAGCTTGTACGGGGAGATGGACAATGAGCAGTTCTTC; CDR3: CASSLYGEMDNEQFF
size: .; J: TRBJ2-3; V: TRBV2; D: TRBD2; DNA: TGTGCCAGCAGTGAGGGACTAGCGGGGGCGAGCACAGATACGCAGTATTTT; CDR3: CASSEGLAGASTDTQYF
size: .; J: TRBJ1-2; V: TRBV3-1/TRBV3-2; D: .; DNA: TGTGCCAGCAGCCTTCGACAGAAGTCCTATGGCTACACCTTC; CDR3: CASSLRQKSYGYTF
size: .; J: TRBJ1-4; V: TRBV3-1/TRBV3-2; D: TRBD1; DNA: TGTGCCAGCAGCCAAGGTCACAGGGGGCGGCCTAATGAAAAACTGTTTTTT; CDR3: CASSQGHRGRPNEKLFF
size: .; J: TRBJ1-4; V: TRBV4-3; D: .; DNA: TGCGCCAGCAGCCAAGATCGAGATCGTAATGAAAAACTGTTTTTT; CDR3: CASSQDRDRNEKLFF
size: .; J: TRBJ2-7; V: TRBV21-1; D: .; DNA: TGTGCCAGCAGCAGAGAGACAGGGGGCTACGAGCAGTACTTC; CDR3: CASSRETGGYEQYF
size: .; J: TRBJ2-3; V: TRBV7-9; D: .; DNA: TGTGCCAGCAGCCTACAAATGGACGGAGGGAGAACAGATACGCAGTATTTT; CDR3: CASSLQMDGGRTDTQYF
size: .; J: TRBJ1-5; V: TRBV28; D: .; DNA: TGTGCCAGCAGTTTTTCTGGGGCTGGCAATCAGCCCCAGCATTTT; CDR3: CASSFSGAGNQPQHF
size: .; J: TRBJ1-2; V: TRBV29-1; D: TRBD1; DNA: TGCAGCGTTTTACGCAGTCTGCAGGGGGCGAGGGGCTACACCTTC; CDR3: CSVLRSLQGARGYTF
size: .; J: TRBJ1-2; V: TRBV5-6; D: TRBD1; DNA: TGTGCCAGCAGCTTACTGGGACAGGGTCCAAACTATGGCTACACCTTC; CDR3: CASSLLGQGPNYGYTF
size: .; J: TRBJ2-7; V: TRBV11-2; D: .; DNA: TGTGCCAGCAGCCGGTCGGGGGTCGAGCAGTACTTC; CDR3: CASSRSGVEQYF
size: .; J: TRBJ1-2; V: TRBV14; D: TRBD1; DNA: TGTGCCAGCAGCCAATTAAACAGGGGCAGGAGTGGCTACACCTTC; CDR3: CASSQLNRGRSGYTF
size: .; J: TRBJ2-2; V: TRBV24-1; D: .; DNA: TGTGCCACCAGTGATTTGTACAGGGACACCGGGGAGCTGTTTTTT; CDR3: CATSDLYRDTGELFF
size: once; J: TRBJ2-2; V: TRBV6-2/TRBV6-3; D: .; DNA: TGTGCCAGCAGTTACTTACATCCCACCGGGGAGCTGTTTTTT; CDR3: CASSYLHPTGELFF
size: .; J: TRBJ2-7; V: TRBV24-1; D: .; DNA: TGTGCCACCAGTGTGCCTTGGGACAACGAGCAGTACTTC; CDR3: CATSVPWDNEQYF
size: once; J: TRBJ2-1; V: TRBV10-2; D: TRBD2; DNA: TGCGCCGCAACCCCGACTAGCGGGGGGCCCACCTCCTACAATGAGCAGTTCTTC; CDR3: CAATPTSGGPTSYNEQFF
size: .; J: TRBJ1-3; V: TRBV30; D: TRBD1; DNA: TGTGCCTGGGGACAGGGAACAGGAAACACCATATATTTT; CDR3: CAWGQGTGNTIYF
size: .; J: TRBJ2-7; V: TRBV24-1; D: TRBD1; DNA: TGTGCCACCAGTGAGACAGGGGGCCCCTACGAGCAGTACTTC; CDR3: CATSETGGPYEQYF
size: .; J: TRBJ2-7; V: TRBV5-6; D: TRBD1; DNA: TGTGCCAGCAGCGGACAGGGCTACGAGCAGTACTTC; CDR3: CASSGQGYEQYF
size: once; J: TRBJ1-4; V: TRBV11-2; D: .; DNA: TGTGCCAGCAGCCACAATTTCCAGGGCTTAACTAATGAAAAACTGTTTTTT; CDR3: CASSHNFQGLTNEKLFF
size: .; J: TRBJ1-1; V: TRBV6-2/TRBV6-3; D: .; DNA: TGTGCCAGCAGTTACGGTGTCTTTAGGGGTACTGAAGCTTTCTTT; CDR3: CASSYGVFRGTEAFF
size: .; J: TRBJ2-5; V: TRBV4-3; D: TRBD2; DNA: TGCGCCAGCAGCCAAGATATTAGGACTAGCGGGGTAGAGACCCAGTACTTC; CDR3: CASSQDIRTSGVETQYF
size: .; J: TRBJ2-7; V: TRBV9; D: TRBD1; DNA: TGTGCCAGCAGCGCGACAGGGGGCGAATACGAGCAGTACTTC; CDR3: CASSATGGEYEQYF
size: .; J: TRBJ1-1; V: TRBV20-1; D: TRBD1; DNA: TGCAGTGCTAGTGACCGACAGGGGTTCGCTGAAGCTTTCTTT; CDR3: CSASDRQGFAEAFF
size: once; J: TRBJ1-2; V: TRBV5-1; D: TRBD1; DNA: TGCGCCAGCAGCTTGGCCGTAGGGGGCGGGTATGGCTACACCTTC; CDR3: CASSLAVGGGYGYTF
size: .; J: TRBJ1-1; V: TRBV7-3; D: TRBD1; DNA: TGTGCCAGCACCAACCCGGCCAGGGGGCGGGGAGCTTTCTTT; CDR3: CASTNPARGRGAFF
size: .; J: TRBJ2-5; V: TRBV10-3; D: .; DNA: TGTGCCATCAGTGAGTCGACAAGCCAAGAGACCCAGTACTTC; CDR3: CAISESTSQETQYF
size: .; J: TRBJ1-2; V: TRBV11-2; D: TRBD1; DNA: TGTGCCAGCAGCTTAGAGGAGACAGGGCATGGCTACACCTTC; CDR3: CASSLEETGHGYTF
size: .; J: TRBJ1-6; V: TRBV4-1; D: .; DNA: TGCGCCAGCAGCCAAGATGACACTGTGTATTCACCCCTCCACTTT; CDR3: CASSQDDTVYSPLHF
size: few; J: TRBJ1-1; V: TRBV5-1; D: .; DNA: TGCGCCAGCACCTCGAGGGAGGGAGGAGGCACTGAAGCTTTCTTT; CDR3: CASTSREGGGTEAFF
size: .; J: TRBJ2-1; V: TRBV2; D: TRBD1; DNA: TGTGCCAGCAGAGTACTGTACAGGGGGGCGATCGGGGGCCGAAACAATGAGCAGTTCTTC; CDR3: CASRVLYRGAIGGRNNEQFF
size: .; J: TRBJ1-1; V: TRBV25-1; D: .; DNA: TGTGCCAGCAGTGAATTTGGGGCAGGGAGGACTGAAGCTTTCTTT; CDR3: CASSEFGAGRTEAFF
size: .; J: TRBJ2-7; V: TRBV5-4; D: .; DNA: TGTGCCAGCAGCCCGGACCCCGGGACTGTGACCCCCGAGCAGTACTTC; CDR3: CASSPDPGTVTPEQYF
size: .; J: TRBJ1-1; V: TRBV2; D: .; DNA: TGTGCCAGCAGTGCCCGGGTGATGCCGTACACTGAAGCTTTCTTT; CDR3: CASSARVMPYTEAFF
size: .; J: TRBJ1-1; V: TRBV7-9; D: .; DNA: TGTGCCAGCAGCCCCCGGGGGGGATATCCTGAAGCTTTCTTT; CDR3: CASSPRGGYPEAFF
size: .; J: TRBJ1-4; V: TRBV4-1; D: TRBD1; DNA: TGCGCCAGCAGCCGAATCGGGACAGCAACTAATGAAAAACTGTTTTTT; CDR3: CASSRIGTATNEKLFF
size: .; J: TRBJ1-2; V: TRBV7-3; D: .; DNA: TGTGCCAGCAGCTTAATTGGGGGCACAGCCTATGGCTACACCTTC; CDR3: CASSLIGGTAYGYTF
size: .; J: TRBJ1-5; V: TRBV18; D: TRBD1; DNA: TGTGCCAGCTCATCTATCCGGGACAGGAGCAATCAGCCCCAGCATTTT; CDR3: CASSSIRDRSNQPQHF
size: .; J: TRBJ1-1; V: TRBV5-8; D: TRBD1; DNA: TGTGCCAGCAGCCCCAGGGGGACTGAAGCTTTCTTT; CDR3: CASSPRGTEAFF
size: .; J: TRBJ1-2; V: TRBV4-3; D: TRBD1; DNA: TGCGCCAGCAGCCAACCCACGGGGGGACAGGGCGATATCTTCAATGGCTACACCTTC; CDR3: CASSQPTGGQGDIFNGYTF